This entry concerns a single TCR beta chain. The antigen remains unidentified. Germline V gives CDR1 LGHNA, CDR2 YSLEER. With V trimmed by 2 bases and J by 4 bases, 6 bases remained unmatched. The CDR3 runs to 16 residues. The data are from a study of T cell clones after liver transplantation. About the study: Immunosuppression withdrawal was tried within 2 years after liver transplantation in this trial. Post-transplant blood was tracked for graft-donor-reactive T cell clones identified in a pre-transplant mixed lymphocyte reaction.

Study-level findings and limits: These preliminary findings come from unstandardized post-transplant sampling times. Graft donor-reactive T cells possibly entered the graft instead of undergoing deletion.

Sequencing was performed with immunoSEQ multiplex PCR; in TCRdb, only in-frame clones are kept and a portion is missing. The sample has 70,000 or so clones, about 88% seen once; the top ten hold roughly 2.6%. The gene calls are TRBV4-3 and TRBJ2-3, with TRBD1 matching 10 bases. This receptor was obtained from a human donor who received a liver transplant. Sequenced material: CD4+ T cells from blood, taken before liver transplant. DNA for the CDR3: TGCGCCAGCAGCCAATACAGCGGGACAGGGGCAGATACGCAGTATTTT. It encodes CASSQYSGTGADTQYF.